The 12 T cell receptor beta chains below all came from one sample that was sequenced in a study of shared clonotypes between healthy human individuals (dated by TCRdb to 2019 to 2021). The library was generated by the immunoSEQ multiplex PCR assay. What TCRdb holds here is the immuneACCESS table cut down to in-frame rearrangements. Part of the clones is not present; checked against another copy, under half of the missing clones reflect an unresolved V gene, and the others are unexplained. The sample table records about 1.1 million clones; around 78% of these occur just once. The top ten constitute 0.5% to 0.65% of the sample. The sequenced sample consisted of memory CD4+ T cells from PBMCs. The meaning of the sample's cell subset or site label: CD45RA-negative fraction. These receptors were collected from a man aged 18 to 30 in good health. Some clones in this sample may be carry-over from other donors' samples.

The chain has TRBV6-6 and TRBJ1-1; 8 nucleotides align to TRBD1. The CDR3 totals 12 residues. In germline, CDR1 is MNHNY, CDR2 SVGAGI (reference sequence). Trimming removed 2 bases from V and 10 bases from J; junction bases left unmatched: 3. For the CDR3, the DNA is TGTGCCAGCAGTTACCTCGACAGGGGAGCTTTCTTT. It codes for CASSYLDRGAFF.

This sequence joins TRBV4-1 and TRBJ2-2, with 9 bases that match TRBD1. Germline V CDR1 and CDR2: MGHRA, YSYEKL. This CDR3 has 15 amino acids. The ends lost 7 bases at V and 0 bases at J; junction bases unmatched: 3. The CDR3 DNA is TGCGCCAGCAAGTGGGACAGGGCGAACACCGGGGAGCTGTTTTTT. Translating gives CASKWDRANTGELFF.

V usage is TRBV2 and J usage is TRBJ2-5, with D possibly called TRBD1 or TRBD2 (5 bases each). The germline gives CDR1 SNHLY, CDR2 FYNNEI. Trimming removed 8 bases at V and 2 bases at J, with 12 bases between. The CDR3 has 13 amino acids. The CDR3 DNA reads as TGTGCCAGCGGAAGGGACGGGCAAGAGACCCAGTACTTC. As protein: CASGRDGQETQYF.

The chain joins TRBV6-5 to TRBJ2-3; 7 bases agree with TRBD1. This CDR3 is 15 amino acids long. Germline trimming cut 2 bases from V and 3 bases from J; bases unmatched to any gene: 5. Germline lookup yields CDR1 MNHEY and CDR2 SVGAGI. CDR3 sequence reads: CASSYRTGATDTQYF. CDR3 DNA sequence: TGTGCCAGCAGTTACCGAACAGGGGCTACAGATACGCAGTATTTT.

CDR3 loop: CAWSVRDSFYQPQHF. The CDR3 nucleotides read TGTGCCTGGAGTGTACGCGACAGCTTCTATCAGCCCCAGCATTTT. V and J are TRBV30 and TRBJ1-5, with D tentatively TRBD1 (5 bases). With 0 bases removed from V and 5 bases from J, the gap between germline ends came to 14 bases. The CDR3 has 15 residues. CDR1 is GTSNPN and CDR2 is SVGIG in the germline V gene (reference sequence).

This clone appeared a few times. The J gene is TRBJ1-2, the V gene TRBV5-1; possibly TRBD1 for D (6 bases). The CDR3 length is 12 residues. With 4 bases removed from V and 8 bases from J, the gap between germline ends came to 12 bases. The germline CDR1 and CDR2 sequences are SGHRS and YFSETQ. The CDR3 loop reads CASSGTGSGYTF. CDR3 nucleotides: TGCGCCAGCAGCGGAACAGGGAGCGGCTACACCTTC.

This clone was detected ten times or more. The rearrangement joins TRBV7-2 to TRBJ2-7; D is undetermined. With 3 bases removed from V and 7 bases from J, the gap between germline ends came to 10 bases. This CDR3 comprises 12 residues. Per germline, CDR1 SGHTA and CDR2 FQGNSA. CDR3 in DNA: TGTGCCAGCAGCTTTGGGGTTGGGGAGCAGTACTTC. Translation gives CASSFGVGEQYF.

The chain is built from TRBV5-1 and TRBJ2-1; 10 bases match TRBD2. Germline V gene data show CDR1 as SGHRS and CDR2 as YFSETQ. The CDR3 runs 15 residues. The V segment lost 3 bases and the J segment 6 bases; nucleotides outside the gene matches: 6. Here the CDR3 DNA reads TGCGCCAGCAGCTCCTGGACTAGCGGCGGCAATGAGCAGTTCTTC. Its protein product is CASSSWTSGGNEQFF. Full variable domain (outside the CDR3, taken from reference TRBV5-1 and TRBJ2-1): KAGVTQTPRYLIKTRGQQVTLSCSPISGHRSVSWYQQTPGQGLQFLFEYFSETQRNKGNFPGRFSGRQFSNSRSEMNVSTLELGDSALYLCASSSWTSGGNEQFFGPGTRLTVL.

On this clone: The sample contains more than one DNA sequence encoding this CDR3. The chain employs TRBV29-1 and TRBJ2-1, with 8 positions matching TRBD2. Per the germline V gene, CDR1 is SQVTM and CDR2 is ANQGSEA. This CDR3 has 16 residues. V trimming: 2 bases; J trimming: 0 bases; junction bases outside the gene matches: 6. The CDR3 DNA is TGCAGCGTTGAATCCCCTAGCGGGTTCTCCTACAATGAGCAGTTCTTC. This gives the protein CSVESPSGFSYNEQFF.

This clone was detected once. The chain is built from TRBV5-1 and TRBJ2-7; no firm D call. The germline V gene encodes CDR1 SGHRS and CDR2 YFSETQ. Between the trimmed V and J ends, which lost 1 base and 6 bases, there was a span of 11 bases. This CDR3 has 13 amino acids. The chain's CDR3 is CASSLSKSTEQYF. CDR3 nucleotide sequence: TGCGCCAGCAGCTTGAGCAAGTCTACCGAGCAGTACTTC.

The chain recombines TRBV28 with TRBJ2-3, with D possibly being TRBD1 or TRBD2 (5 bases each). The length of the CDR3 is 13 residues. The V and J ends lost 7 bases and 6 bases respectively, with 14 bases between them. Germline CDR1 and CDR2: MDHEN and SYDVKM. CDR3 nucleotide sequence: TGTGCCAGCACCCTTGGGGGTTTTGATACGCAGTATTTT. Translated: CASTLGGFDTQYF.

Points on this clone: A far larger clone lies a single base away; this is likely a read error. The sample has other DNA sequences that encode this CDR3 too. CDR3 residues: CAGGQGAHNGYGYTF. The CDR3 nucleotides read TGCGCCGGCGGACAGGGGGCCCATAATGGATATGGCTACACCTTC. The chain carries TRBV30 and TRBJ1-2; 11 positions match TRBD1. The CDR3 consists of 15 residues. The germline gives CDR1 GTSNPN, CDR2 SVGIG (reference sequence). The entire variable domain, with the rest obtained from reference TRBV30 and TRBJ1-2, is as follows: SQTIHQWPATLVQPVGSPLSLECTVEGTSNPNLYWYRQAAGRGLQLLFYSVGIGQISSEVPQNLSASRPQDRQFILSSKKLLLSDSGFYLCAGGQGAHNGYGYTFGSGTRLTVV.